These T cell receptor beta chains were read from a single sample in a study of T cell changes during pregnancy in multiple sclerosis. Sequencing was performed with immunoSEQ multiplex PCR; in TCRdb, only in-frame clones are kept and a portion is missing. The sample lists 90,000 to 95,000 clones; almost 95% were seen once. The material was peripheral blood, obtained in the third trimester of pregnancy. The source is a female donor with multiple sclerosis, enrolled in a pregnancy study. CDR3s include the opening cysteine and the closing phenylalanine or tryptophan.

j_gene,v_gene,CDR3aa
TRBJ2-2,TRBV2,CASSKRLAGGAGELFF
TRBJ2-5,TRBV2,CASSEVFSSETQYF
TRBJ1-1,TRBV7-3,CASSFGTNTEAFF
TRBJ2-7,TRBV11-2,CASSLLTGGSNEQYF
TRBJ2-7,TRBV6-6,CASSFGSYEQYF
TRBJ2-3,TRBV19,CASSPIPGERDTQYF
TRBJ1-2,TRBV9,CASSSLNGYTF
TRBJ2-7,TRBV9,CASSVGSGGLASYEQYF
TRBJ1-1,TRBV6-5,CASSYRGSLMNTEAFF
TRBJ1-1,TRBV7-9,CASSSGRLNTEAFF
TRBJ2-1,TRBV19,CASSTGLAPTTYNEQFF
TRBJ2-7,TRBV13,CASSDTSESSYEQYF
TRBJ1-2,TRBV28,CASTLPGFNYGYTF
TRBJ1-1,TRBV5-1,CASSGRDRAEAFF
TRBJ1-3,TRBV19,CASSSTGTGNTIYF
TRBJ2-1,TRBV19,CASSIGTNTGNEQFF
TRBJ2-7,TRBV28,CASSSQMVFQRTYEQYF
TRBJ2-2,TRBV11-3,CASSSWDTSNTGELFF
TRBJ1-2,TRBV28,CASSRPWGGGYTF
TRBJ2-1,TRBV6-5,CASRDRSRNEQFF
TRBJ2-7,TRBV4-1,CASSLYSGQGSYEQYF
TRBJ2-3,TRBV15,CATSTGELSLTDTQYF
TRBJ2-6,TRBV10-2,CASTPKGGSGANVLTF
TRBJ2-5,TRBV14,CASSQGGRVTQYF
TRBJ1-6,TRBV25-1,CASSEPSGQGVGPLHF
TRBJ1-2,TRBV7-6,CASSARQGALDGYTF
TRBJ1-4,TRBV19,CASSSRGQYEKLFF
TRBJ2-2,TRBV4-2,CASSQERTGGVGELFF
TRBJ2-3,TRBV7-6,CASSLVIVGGGKDTQYF
TRBJ2-2,TRBV27,CASSDRVFKGGTGELFF
TRBJ2-3,TRBV5-1,CASSSPPWTAADTQYF
TRBJ2-7,TRBV27,CASKRRSGLAEESYEQYF
TRBJ1-1,TRBV5-1,CASRYDRQNTEAFF
TRBJ2-5,TRBV19,CASSVYSGSETQYF
TRBJ2-1,TRBV28,CASRSTGIHEQFF
TRBJ2-7,TRBV6-5,CASSVNRVYEQYF
TRBJ2-7,TRBV7-9,CASKGEGPYEQYF
TRBJ2-3,TRBV6-4,CASSVLAGVNTDTQYF